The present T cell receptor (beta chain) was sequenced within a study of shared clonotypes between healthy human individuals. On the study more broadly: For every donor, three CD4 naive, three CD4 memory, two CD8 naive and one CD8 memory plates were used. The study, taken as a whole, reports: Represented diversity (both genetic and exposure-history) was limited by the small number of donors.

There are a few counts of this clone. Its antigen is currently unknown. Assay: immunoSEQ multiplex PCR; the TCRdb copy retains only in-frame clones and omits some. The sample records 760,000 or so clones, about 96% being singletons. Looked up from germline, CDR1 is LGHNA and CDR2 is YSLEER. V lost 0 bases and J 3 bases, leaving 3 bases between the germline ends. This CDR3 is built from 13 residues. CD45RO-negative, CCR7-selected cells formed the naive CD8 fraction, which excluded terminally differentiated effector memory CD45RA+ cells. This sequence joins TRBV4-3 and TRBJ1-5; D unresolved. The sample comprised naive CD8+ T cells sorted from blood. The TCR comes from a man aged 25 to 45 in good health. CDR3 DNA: TGCGCCAGCAGCCAAGATAACAATCAGCCCCAGCATTTT. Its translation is CASSQDNNQPQHF.